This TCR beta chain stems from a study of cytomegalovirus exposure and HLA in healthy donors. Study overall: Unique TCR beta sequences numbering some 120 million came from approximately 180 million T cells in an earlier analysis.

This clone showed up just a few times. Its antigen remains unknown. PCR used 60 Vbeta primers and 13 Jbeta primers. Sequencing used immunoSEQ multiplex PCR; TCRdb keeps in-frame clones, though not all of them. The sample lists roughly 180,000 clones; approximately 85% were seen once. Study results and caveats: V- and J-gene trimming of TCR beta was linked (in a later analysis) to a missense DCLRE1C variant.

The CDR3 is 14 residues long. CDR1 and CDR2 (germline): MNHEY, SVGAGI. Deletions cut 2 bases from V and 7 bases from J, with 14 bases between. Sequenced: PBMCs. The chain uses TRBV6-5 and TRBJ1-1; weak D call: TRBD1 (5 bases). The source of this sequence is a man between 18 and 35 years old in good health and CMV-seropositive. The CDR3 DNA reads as TGTGCCAGCAGTTACAGGGGCTGGAGAAGTGAAGCTTTCTTT. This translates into CASSYRGWRSEAFF.